A single sample is the source of the 6 T cell receptor beta chains below, sequenced in a study of cytotoxic CD8 clonotypes in ibrutinib-treated CLL. Assay: immunoSEQ multiplex PCR; the TCRdb copy retains only in-frame clones and omits some. The sample has roughly 180,000 clones, over 60% seen once. The input for sequencing was PBMCs, taken after 24 months of ibrutinib treatment. The receptors were sampled from a human donor with chronic lymphocytic leukemia.

This sequence joins TRBV29-1 and TRBJ2-5; D is undetermined. There are 13 residues in the CDR3. The germline V gene has CDR1 SQVTM and CDR2 ANQGSEA. Trimming cost V 5 bases and J 4 bases, with 14 bases left between them. CDR3 in DNA: TGCAGCGTTATACGAGGTTGGGGAGAGACCCAGTACTTC. This sequence encodes CSVIRGWGETQYF.

V gene TRBV27 combines with J gene TRBJ1-2; 10 bases match TRBD1. This CDR3 spans 13 amino acids. Germline V CDR1 and CDR2: MNHEY, SMNVEV (reference sequence). J lost 6 bases, V lost 3 bases, and 1 base had no gene match. The CDR3 DNA is TGTGCCAGCAGTTTCGGGACAGGGGATGGCTACACCTTC. Amino acids: CASSFGTGDGYTF.

This clone was found once. This rearrangement joins TRBV25-1 to TRBJ2-4; perhaps TRBD1 as D (5 bases). The CDR3 is 15 amino acids. The V gene lost 10 bases and the J gene lost 3 bases, with 19 bases spanning the gap. Germline V gene data show CDR1 as MGHDK and CDR2 as SYGVNS. CDR3 residues: CATSERGAGKNIQYF. CDR3 DNA sequence: TGTGCCACCTCAGAGCGTGGGGCTGGCAAAAACATTCAGTACTTC.

The rearrangement links TRBV6-6 to TRBJ1-2, with no clear D. The germline CDR1 and CDR2 sequences are MNHNY and SVGAGI (reference sequence). V was shortened by 0 bases and J by 4 bases, with 9 bases between the two germline ends. This CDR3 has 14 residues. CDR3 in amino acids: CASSYSVGIYGYTF. CDR3 in DNA: TGTGCCAGCAGTTACTCCGTCGGCATCTATGGCTACACCTTC.

This rearrangement joins TRBV4-3 to TRBJ2-3; 9 bases agree with TRBD1. This CDR3 is built from 15 residues. The J segment lost 3 bases and the V segment lost 8 bases, leaving 9 bases of the junction unmatched. Germline V lookup: CDR1 LGHNA, CDR2 YSLEER. CDR3 bases: TGCGCCAGCGTCCACCACAGGGGGCGGACAGATACGCAGTATTTT. Translating gives CASVHHRGRTDTQYF.

This clone is a singleton in its sample. This rearrangement joins TRBV29-1 to TRBJ2-7, with 9 bases identical to TRBD1. After removal of 7 bases from V and 5 bases from J, the junction contained 12 bases not matched to a gene. The V gene's germline CDR1 is SQVTM and CDR2 ANQGSEA. CDR3 length: 14 residues. The CDR3: CSAGPGTGSDEQYF. The DNA for the CDR3 is TGCAGCGCGGGCCCCGGGACAGGGTCCGACGAGCAGTACTTC.